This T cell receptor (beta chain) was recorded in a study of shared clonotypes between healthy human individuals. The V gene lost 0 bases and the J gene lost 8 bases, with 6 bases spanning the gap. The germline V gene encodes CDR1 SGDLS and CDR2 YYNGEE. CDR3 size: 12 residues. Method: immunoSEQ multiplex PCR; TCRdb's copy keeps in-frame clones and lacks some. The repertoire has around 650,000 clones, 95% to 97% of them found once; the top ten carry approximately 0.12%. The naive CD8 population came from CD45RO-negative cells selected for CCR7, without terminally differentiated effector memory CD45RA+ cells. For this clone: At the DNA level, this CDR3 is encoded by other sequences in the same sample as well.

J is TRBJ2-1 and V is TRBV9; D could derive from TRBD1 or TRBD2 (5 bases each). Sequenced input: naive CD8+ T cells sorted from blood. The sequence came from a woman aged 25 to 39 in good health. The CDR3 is CASSVGGDEQFF. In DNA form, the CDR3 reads TGTGCCAGCAGCGTAGGAGGGGATGAGCAGTTCTTC.